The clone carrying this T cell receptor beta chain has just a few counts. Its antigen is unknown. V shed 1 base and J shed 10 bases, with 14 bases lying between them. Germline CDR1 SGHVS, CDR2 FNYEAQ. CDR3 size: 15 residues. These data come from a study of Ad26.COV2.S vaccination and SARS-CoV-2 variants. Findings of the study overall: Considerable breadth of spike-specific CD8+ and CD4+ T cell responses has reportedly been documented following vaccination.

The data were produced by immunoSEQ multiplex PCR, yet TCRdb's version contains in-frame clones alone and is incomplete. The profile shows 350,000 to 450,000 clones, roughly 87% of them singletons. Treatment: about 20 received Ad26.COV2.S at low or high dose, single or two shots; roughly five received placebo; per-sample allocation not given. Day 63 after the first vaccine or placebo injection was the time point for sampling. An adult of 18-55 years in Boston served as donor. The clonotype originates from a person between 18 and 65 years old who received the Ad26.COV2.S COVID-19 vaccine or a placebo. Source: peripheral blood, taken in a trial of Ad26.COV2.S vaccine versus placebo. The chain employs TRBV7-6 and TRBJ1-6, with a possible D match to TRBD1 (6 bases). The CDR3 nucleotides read TGTGCCAGCAGCTTAGACGGGGGGGCAGGATCACCCCTCCACTTT. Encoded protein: CASSLDGGAGSPLHF.